Listed here are 12 T cell receptor beta chains from one sample, sequenced in a study of blood T cell repertoires in COVID-19. Profiling relied on immunoSEQ multiplex PCR, and the TCRdb table lists in-frame clones only, not all of them. The data show approximately 180,000 clones, more than 80% seen once. The sequencing sample was made of PBMCs or T cells enriched from blood (not recorded which). These receptor sequences come from a man in his forties who had recovered from COVID-19.

This clone has just a few counts. The chain carries TRBV5-4 and TRBJ1-2, with a tentative D call TRBD1 (5 bases). CDR3 length equals 15 residues. Germline V gene lookup returns CDR1 SGHNT and CDR2 YYREEE (reference sequence). V shed 2 bases and J shed 3 bases, with 14 bases lying between them. This CDR3 is CASSLIDSPYYGYTF. CDR3 bases: TGTGCCAGCAGCTTAATCGACAGCCCATACTATGGCTACACCTTC.

V usage is TRBV5-1 and J usage is TRBJ2-2; D remains unclear. The CDR3 loop spans 15 amino acids. Germline-derived CDR1 and CDR2 are SGHRS and YFSETQ. V was trimmed by 1 base and J by 0 bases, leaving 7 bases between them. The CDR3: CASSLSTSNTGELFF. The CDR3 bases are TGCGCCAGCAGCTTGTCAACTTCGAACACCGGGGAGCTGTTTTTT.

The rearrangement links TRBV9 to TRBJ2-3; TRBD2 is a possible D gene (6 bases). The CDR3 length is 17 residues. Looked up from germline, CDR1 is SGDLS and CDR2 is YYNGEE. Trimming cost V 0 bases and J 2 bases, with 16 bases left between them. The CDR3: CASSVDPPEGITDTQYF. The CDR3 bases are TGTGCCAGCAGCGTAGATCCCCCGGAGGGGATCACAGATACGCAGTATTTT.

V and J are TRBV10-1 and TRBJ2-1, with 8 bases identical to TRBD2. V trimming: 2 bases; J trimming: 7 bases; junction bases outside the gene matches: 4. Germline assignment: CDR1 WNHNN and CDR2 SYGVQD (reference sequence). The CDR3 totals 14 residues. Here the CDR3 DNA reads TGCGCCAGCAGTGAGCCCGGGACTAGGAATGAGCAGTTCTTC. It is translated as CASSEPGTRNEQFF.

The rearrangement joins TRBV2 to TRBJ1-5; possible D gene TRBD1, 6 bases. This CDR3 has 13 amino acids. Trimming took off 5 bases at V and 6 bases at J, with 11 bases between the two ends. Germline CDR1 reads SNHLY; CDR2 reads FYNNEI. This CDR3 is CASSHGQFQPQHF. The DNA of the CDR3 is TGTGCCAGCAGTCACGGACAGTTTCAGCCCCAGCATTTT.

The J gene is TRBJ1-5, the V gene TRBV29-1; D not certain. The CDR3 length is 12 residues. Germline V gene sequence: CDR1 SQVTM, CDR2 ANQGSEA. The V end lost 6 bases, the J end lost 6 bases, and 12 bases lay between the germline ends. The CDR3 DNA sequence: TGCAGCGTACTCGAGGGTTCTCAGCCCCAGCATTTT. This codes for CSVLEGSQPQHF.

The J gene is TRBJ1-3, the V gene TRBV10-2; maybe TRBD1 (6 bases). The CDR3 contains 17 residues. Germline V gene sequence: CDR1 WSHSY, CDR2 SAAADI. Trimming took off 5 bases at V and 0 bases at J, with 17 bases between the two ends. The chain's CDR3 is CASSTLNREYSGNTIYF. CDR3 DNA sequence: TGCGCCAGCAGTACACTGAACAGGGAATACTCTGGAAACACCATATATTTT.

J is TRBJ2-5 and V is TRBV11-2, with 9 bases aligning to TRBD2. The CDR3 sequence is 15 residues long. V lost 7 bases and J lost 0; bases outside the gene matches: 6. Germline CDR1 SGHAT, CDR2 FQNNGV. CDR3: CASTGIAGDQETQYF. CDR3 DNA sequence: TGTGCCAGCACAGGAATAGCGGGGGACCAAGAGACCCAGTACTTC.

The chain joins TRBV7-9 to TRBJ1-4, with TRBD1 identical over 8 bases. V dropped 5 bases and J dropped 4; count of bases not matched to a gene: 3. The CDR3 is 14 residues long. CDR1 and CDR2 (germline): SEHNR, FQNEAQ (reference sequence). As DNA, the CDR3 is TGTGCCAGCAGCGGACAGGGAATTAATGAAAAACTGTTTTTT. Protein sequence: CASSGQGINEKLFF.

This chain connects TRBV20-1 to TRBJ2-7; 7 bases align to TRBD1. V lost 3 bases to trimming and J lost 1 base; unmatched junction nucleotides: 3. Germline lookup yields CDR1 DFQATT and CDR2 SNEGSKA (reference sequence). The CDR3 consists of 13 residues. Here the CDR3 DNA reads TGCAGTGCTAGTCAGGGGGTGTCCTACGAGCAGTACTTC. Protein product: CSASQGVSYEQYF.

The genes are TRBV4-1 and TRBJ2-7, with 9 bases matching TRBD1. CDR1 is MGHRA and CDR2 is YSYEKL in the germline V gene. The CDR3 extends over 15 amino acids. Trimming cost V 4 bases and J 6 bases; bases outside gene matches: 10. The CDR3 loop is CASSPWAGQGSEQYF. The CDR3 DNA reads TGCGCCAGCAGCCCATGGGCGGGACAGGGTTCCGAGCAGTACTTC.

V gene TRBV3-1 (or the pseudogene TRBV3-2) combines with J gene TRBJ1-1; D ambiguous. Germline lookup yields CDR1 LGHDT and CDR2 YNNKEL (reference sequence). Trimming stripped 3 bases from V and 4 bases from J, with 12 bases between. This CDR3 is 14 amino acids long. The CDR3 region is CASSQVGGSTEAFF. The CDR3 nucleotides read TGTGCCAGCAGCCAGGTTGGCGGATCCACTGAAGCTTTCTTT.